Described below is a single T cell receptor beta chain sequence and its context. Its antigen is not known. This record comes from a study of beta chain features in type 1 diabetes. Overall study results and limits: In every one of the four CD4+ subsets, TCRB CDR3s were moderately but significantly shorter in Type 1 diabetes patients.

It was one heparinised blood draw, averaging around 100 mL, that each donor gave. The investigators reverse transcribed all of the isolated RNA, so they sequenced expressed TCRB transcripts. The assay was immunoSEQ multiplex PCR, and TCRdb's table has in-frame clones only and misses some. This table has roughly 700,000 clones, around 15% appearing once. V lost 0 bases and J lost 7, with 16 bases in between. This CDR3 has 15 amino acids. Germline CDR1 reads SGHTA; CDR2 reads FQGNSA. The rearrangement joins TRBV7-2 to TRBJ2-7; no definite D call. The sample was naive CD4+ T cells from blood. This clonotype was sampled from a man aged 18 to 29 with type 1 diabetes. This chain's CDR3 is CASSLAPAPAAEQYF. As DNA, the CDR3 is TGTGCCAGCAGCTTAGCGCCGGCCCCCGCGGCGGAGCAGTACTTC.